This record covers a single TCR beta chain. Its antigen is currently unknown. The data derive from a study of cytomegalovirus exposure and HLA in healthy donors. General study points: CMV serostatus was the sole immune exposure information available. Earlier analysis looked at TCR beta V segments, and most were productive about 90% or about 30% of the time. One later analysis reportedly identified an Asian-associated ancestry cluster that showed fewer N-insertions than the roughly 700-donor mean.

Primers: 60 Vbeta forward and 13 Jbeta reverse. Here immunoSEQ multiplex PCR was the method, and the copy in TCRdb shows in-frame clones only, minus some. The sample holds 180,000 or so clones; about 80% are singletons and the top ten take approximately 1.4%. The specimen sequenced was PBMCs. The origin of this receptor is a man aged 35 to 55 in good health and CMV-seronegative.

The CDR3 loop is CAWSSEETQYF. CDR3 nucleotide sequence: TGTGCCTGGAGTTCAGAAGAGACCCAGTACTTC. The chain couples TRBV30 to TRBJ2-5; no definite D call. CDR1 and CDR2 (germline): GTSNPN, SVGIG (reference sequence). This CDR3 spans 11 amino acids. The V and J ends lost 2 bases and 3 bases respectively, with 4 bases between them.